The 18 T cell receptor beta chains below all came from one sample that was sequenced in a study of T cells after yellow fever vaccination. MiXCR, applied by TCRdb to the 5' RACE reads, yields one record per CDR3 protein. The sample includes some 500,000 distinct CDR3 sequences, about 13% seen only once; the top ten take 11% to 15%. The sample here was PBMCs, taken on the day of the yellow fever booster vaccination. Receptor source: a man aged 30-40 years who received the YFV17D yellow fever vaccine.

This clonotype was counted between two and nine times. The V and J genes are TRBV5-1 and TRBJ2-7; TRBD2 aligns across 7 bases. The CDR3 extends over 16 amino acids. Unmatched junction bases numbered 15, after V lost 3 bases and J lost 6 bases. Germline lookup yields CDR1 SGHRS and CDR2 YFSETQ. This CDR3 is CASSWGGGSGVSEQYF. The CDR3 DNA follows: TGCGCCAGCAGCTGGGGGGGTGGTAGCGGTGTTTCCGAGCAGTACTTC.

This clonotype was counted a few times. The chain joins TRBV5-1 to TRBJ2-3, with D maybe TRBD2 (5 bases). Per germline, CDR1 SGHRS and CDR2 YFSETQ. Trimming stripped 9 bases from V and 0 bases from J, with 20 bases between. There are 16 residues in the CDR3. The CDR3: CATKPGPAASTDTQYF. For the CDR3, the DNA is TGCGCCACCAAACCCGGACCAGCGGCTAGCACAGATACGCAGTATTTT.

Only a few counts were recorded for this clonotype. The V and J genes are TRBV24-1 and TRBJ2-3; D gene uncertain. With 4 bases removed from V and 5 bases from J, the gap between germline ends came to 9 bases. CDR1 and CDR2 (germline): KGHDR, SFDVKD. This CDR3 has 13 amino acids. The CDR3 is CATSDPGRDTQYF. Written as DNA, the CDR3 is TGTGCCACCAGTGACCCTGGGCGAGATACGCAGTATTTT.

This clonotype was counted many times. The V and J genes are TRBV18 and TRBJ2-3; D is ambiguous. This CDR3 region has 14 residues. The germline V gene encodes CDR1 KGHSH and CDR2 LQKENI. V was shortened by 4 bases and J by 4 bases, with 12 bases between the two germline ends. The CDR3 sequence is CASSLSTLPDTQYF. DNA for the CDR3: TGTGCCAGCTCACTTTCAACCCTGCCAGATACGCAGTATTTT.

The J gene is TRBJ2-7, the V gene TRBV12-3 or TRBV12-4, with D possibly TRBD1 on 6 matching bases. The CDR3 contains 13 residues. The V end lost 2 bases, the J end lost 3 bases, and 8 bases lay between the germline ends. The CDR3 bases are TGTGCCAGCAGTTTAAGACAGGACTACGAGCAGTACTTC. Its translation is CASSLRQDYEQYF.

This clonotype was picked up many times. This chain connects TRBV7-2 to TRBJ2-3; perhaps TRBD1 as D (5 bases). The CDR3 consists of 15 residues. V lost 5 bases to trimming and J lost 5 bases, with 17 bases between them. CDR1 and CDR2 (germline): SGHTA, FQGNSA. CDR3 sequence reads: CASSPPPGAGDTQYF. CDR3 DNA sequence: TGTGCCAGCAGCCCCCCGCCTGGGGCCGGAGATACGCAGTATTTT.

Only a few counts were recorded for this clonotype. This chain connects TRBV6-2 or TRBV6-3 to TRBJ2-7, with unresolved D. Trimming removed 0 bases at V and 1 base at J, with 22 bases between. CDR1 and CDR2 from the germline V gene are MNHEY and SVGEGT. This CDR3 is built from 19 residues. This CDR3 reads CASSYSSVVVGSSSYEQYF. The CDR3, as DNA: TGTGCCAGCAGTTACTCGAGTGTTGTGGTTGGTAGTTCATCCTACGAGCAGTACTTC.

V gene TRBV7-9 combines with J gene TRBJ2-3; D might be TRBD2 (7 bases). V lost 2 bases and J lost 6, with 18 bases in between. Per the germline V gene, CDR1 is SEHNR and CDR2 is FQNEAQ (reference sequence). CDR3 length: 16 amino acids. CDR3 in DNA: TGTGCCAGCAGCTTATGGGGGGGCACAGCATGGGATACGCAGTATTTT. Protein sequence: CASSLWGGTAWDTQYF.

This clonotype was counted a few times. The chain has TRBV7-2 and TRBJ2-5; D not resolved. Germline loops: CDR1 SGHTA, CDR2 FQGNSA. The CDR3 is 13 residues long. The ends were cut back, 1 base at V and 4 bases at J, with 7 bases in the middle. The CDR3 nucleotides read TGTGCCAGCAGCTTAGGCGTTCTAGAGACCCAGTACTTC. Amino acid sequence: CASSLGVLETQYF.

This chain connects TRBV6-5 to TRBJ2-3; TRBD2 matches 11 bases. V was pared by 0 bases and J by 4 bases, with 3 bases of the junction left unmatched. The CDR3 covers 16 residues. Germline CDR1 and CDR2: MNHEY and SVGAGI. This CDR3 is CASSYSLAGGPDTQYF. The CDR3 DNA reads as TGTGCCAGCAGTTACTCTCTAGCGGGAGGACCAGATACGCAGTATTTT.

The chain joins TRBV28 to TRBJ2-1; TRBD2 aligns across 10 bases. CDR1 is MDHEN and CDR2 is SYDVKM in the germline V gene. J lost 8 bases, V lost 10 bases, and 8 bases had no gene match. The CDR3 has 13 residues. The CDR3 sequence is CATIAGGADEQFF. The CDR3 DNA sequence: TGTGCCACCATAGCGGGAGGAGCCGATGAGCAGTTCTTC.

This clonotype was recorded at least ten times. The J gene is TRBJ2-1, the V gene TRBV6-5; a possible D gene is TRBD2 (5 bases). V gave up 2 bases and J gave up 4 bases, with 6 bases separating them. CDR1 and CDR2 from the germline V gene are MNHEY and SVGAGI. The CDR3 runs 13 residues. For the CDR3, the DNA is TGTGCCAGCAGTTACGGCGGGTACAATGAGCAGTTCTTC. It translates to CASSYGGYNEQFF.

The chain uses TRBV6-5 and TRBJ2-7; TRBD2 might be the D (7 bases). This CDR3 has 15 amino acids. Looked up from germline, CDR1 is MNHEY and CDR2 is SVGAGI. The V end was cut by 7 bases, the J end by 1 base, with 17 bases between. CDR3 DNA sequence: TGTGCCAGCATTAGGGGGAGGGCCCTATCCTACGAGCAGTACTTC. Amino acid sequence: CASIRGRALSYEQYF.

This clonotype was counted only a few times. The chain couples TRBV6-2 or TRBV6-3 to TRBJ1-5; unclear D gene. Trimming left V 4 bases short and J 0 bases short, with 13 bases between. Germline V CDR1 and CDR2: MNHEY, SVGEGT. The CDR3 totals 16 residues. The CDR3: CASSSGQNLSNQPQHF. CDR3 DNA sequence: TGTGCCAGCAGTTCCGGGCAGAACCTTAGCAATCAGCCCCAGCATTTT.

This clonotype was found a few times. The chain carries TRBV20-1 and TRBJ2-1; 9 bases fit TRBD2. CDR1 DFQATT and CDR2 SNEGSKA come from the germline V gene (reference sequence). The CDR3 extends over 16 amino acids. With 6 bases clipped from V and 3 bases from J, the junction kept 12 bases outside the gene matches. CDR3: CSARGSGSSVYNEQFF. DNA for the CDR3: TGCAGTGCCCGGGGTAGCGGGAGTTCGGTCTACAATGAGCAGTTCTTC.

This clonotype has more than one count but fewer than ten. CDR3 nucleotides: TGTGCCAGCAGCTTAGCCACGTTGGGGGAGGGCACTGAAGCTTTCTTT. Its translation: CASSLATLGEGTEAFF. The V gene is TRBV7-9, the J gene TRBJ1-1; weak D call: TRBD1 (5 bases). CDR1 SEHNR and CDR2 FQNEAQ come from the germline V gene (reference sequence). The CDR3 runs 16 residues. V was trimmed by 0 bases and J by 4 bases, leaving 15 bases between them.

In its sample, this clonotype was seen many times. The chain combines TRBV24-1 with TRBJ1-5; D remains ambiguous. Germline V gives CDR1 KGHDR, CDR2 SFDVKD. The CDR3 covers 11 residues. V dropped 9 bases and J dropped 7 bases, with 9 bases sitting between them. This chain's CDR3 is CATAREQPQHF. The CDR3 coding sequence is TGTGCCACCGCGAGGGAACAGCCCCAGCATTTT.

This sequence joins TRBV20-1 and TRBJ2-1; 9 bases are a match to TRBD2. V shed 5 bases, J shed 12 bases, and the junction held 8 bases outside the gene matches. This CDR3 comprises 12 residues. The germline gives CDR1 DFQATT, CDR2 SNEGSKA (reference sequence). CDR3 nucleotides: TGCAGTGCTTGGACGGGACTAGCAGGGCAGTTCTTC. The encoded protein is CSAWTGLAGQFF.